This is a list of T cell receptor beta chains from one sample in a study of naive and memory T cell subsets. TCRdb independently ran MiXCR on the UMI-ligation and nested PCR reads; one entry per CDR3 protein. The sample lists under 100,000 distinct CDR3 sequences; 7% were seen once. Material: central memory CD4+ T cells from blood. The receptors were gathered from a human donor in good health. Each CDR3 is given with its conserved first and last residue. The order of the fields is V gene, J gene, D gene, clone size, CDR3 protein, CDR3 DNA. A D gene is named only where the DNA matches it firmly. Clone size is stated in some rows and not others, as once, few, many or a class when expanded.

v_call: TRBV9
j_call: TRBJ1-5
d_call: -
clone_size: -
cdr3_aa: CASSVGPGSQPQHF
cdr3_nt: TGTGCCAGCAGCGTAGGCCCAGGGAGTCAGCCCCAGCATTTT

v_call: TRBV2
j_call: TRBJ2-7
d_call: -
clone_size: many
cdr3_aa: CASSAPGGSYEQYF
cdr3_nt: TGTGCCAGCAGTGCGCCTGGAGGGTCCTACGAGCAGTACTTC

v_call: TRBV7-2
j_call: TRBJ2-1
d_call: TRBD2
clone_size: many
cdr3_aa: CASSLAREQNEQFF
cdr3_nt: TGTGCCAGCAGCTTAGCGCGGGAGCAAAATGAGCAGTTCTTC

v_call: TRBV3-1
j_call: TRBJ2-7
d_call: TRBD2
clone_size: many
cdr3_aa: CASSGVTYEQYF
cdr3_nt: TGTGCCAGTAGCGGGGTTACTTACGAGCAGTACTTC

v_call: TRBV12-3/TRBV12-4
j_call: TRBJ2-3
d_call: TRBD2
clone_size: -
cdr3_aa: CASSRRLAGGTDTQYF
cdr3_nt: TGTGCCAGCAGCCGGAGACTAGCGGGAGGAACAGATACGCAGTATTTT

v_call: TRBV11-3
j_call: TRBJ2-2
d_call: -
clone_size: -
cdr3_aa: CASSFLVTGELFF
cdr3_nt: TGTGCCAGCAGCTTCCTAGTCACCGGGGAGCTGTTTTTT

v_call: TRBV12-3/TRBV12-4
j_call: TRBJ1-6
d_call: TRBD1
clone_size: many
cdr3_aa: CASSGQGGSPLHF
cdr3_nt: TGTGCCAGCAGCGGACAGGGGGGTTCACCCCTCCACTTT

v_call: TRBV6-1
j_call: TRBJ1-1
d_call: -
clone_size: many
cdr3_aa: CASSEAHQGNTEAFF
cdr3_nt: TGTGCCAGCAGTGAAGCGCATCAGGGGAACACTGAAGCTTTCTTT

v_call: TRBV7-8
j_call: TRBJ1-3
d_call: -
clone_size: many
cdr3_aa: CASSRDTLGSGNTIYF
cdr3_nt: TGTGCCAGCAGCCGAGACACCCTAGGCTCTGGAAACACCATATATTTT

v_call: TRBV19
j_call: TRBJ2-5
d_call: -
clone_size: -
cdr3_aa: CASGPLRGSQYF
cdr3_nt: TGTGCCAGTGGTCCACTTCGGGGGTCCCAGTACTTC

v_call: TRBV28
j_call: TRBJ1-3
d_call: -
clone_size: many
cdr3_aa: CASSFGRGDGNTIYF
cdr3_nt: TGTGCCAGCAGTTTCGGCAGGGGTGATGGAAACACCATATATTTT

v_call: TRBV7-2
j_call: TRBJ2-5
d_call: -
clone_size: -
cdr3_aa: CASSSKWSTQETQYF
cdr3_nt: TGTGCCAGCAGCTCCAAATGGAGTACCCAAGAGACCCAGTACTTC

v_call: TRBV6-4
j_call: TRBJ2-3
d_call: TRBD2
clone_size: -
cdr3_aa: CASSTSSGDTQYF
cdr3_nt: TGTGCCAGCAGTACCTCTAGCGGGGATACGCAGTATTTT

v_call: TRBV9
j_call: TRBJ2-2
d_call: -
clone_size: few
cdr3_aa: CASSEISGGELFF
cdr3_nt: TGTGCCAGCAGCGAGATAAGTGGGGGGGAGCTGTTTTTT

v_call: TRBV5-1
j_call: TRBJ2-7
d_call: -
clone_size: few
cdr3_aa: CASSLTGLAYEQYF
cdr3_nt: TGCGCCAGCAGCTTGACGGGATTGGCCTACGAGCAGTACTTC

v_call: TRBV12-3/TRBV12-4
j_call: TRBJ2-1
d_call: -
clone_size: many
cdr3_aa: CASSLVDRRINEQFF
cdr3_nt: TGTGCCAGCAGTTTGGTTGATAGGCGGATTAATGAGCAGTTCTTC

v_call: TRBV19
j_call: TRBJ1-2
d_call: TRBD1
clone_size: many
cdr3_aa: CASSNVEGAGYTF
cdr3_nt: TGTGCCAGTAGTAATGTCGAGGGGGCCGGCTACACCTTC

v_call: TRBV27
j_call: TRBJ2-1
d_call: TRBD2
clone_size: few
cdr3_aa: CASSFSPRRGDHNEQFF
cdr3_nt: TGTGCCAGCAGTTTCTCTCCCAGGCGGGGGGACCACAATGAGCAGTTCTTC

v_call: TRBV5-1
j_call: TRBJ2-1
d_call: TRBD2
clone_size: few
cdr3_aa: CASSLELSGSGEQFF
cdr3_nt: TGCGCCAGCAGCTTGGAGCTTAGCGGGAGCGGTGAGCAGTTCTTC

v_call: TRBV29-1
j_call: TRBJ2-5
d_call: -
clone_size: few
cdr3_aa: CSTRDPGTQYF
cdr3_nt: TGCAGCACCCGGGACCCCGGGACCCAGTACTTC

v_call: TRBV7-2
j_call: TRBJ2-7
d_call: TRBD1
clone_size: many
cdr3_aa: CASSRSTGVSHEQYF
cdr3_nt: TGTGCCAGCAGCCGGTCGACAGGGGTATCCCACGAGCAGTACTTC

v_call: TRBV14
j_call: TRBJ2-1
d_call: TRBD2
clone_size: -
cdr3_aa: CASSQDPGLGRSHEQFF
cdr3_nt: TGTGCCAGCAGCCAAGATCCGGGACTAGGAAGGTCTCATGAGCAGTTCTTC

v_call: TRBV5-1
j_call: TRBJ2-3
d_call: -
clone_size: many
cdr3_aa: CASSWGPAASTDTQYF
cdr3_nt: TGCGCCAGCAGCTGGGGTCCAGCGGCTAGCACAGATACGCAGTATTTT

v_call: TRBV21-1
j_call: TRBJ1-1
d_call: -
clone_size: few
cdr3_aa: CASSKESRVLGEAFF
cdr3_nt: TGTGCCAGCAGCAAAGAATCAAGAGTACTGGGTGAAGCTTTCTTT

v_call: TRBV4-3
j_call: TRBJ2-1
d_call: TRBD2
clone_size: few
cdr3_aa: CASSQEYLAGPKGGNEQFF
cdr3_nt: TGCGCCAGCAGCCAAGAGTATCTAGCGGGCCCGAAAGGTGGCAATGAGCAGTTCTTC

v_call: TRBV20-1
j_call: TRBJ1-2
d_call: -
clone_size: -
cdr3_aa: CSAKANIGDGYTF
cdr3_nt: TGCAGTGCTAAGGCGAACATTGGAGATGGCTACACCTTC

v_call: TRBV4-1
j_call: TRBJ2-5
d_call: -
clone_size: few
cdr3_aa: CASSLRGDRKETQYF
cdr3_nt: TGCGCCAGCAGCCTGCGGGGGGACAGAAAAGAGACCCAGTACTTC

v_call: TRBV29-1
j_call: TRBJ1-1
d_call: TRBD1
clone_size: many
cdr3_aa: CSVAFGGQGILGTEAFF
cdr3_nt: TGCAGCGTTGCGTTTGGGGGACAGGGAATTTTAGGGACTGAAGCTTTCTTT

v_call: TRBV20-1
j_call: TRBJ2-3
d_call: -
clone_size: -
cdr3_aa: CSRDFGTDTQYF
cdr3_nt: TGCAGCAGGGACTTTGGGACAGATACGCAGTATTTT

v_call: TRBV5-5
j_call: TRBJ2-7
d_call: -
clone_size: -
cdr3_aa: CASSWVTGVEMGEQYF
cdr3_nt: TGTGCCAGCAGCTGGGTGACGGGAGTGGAAATGGGCGAGCAGTACTTC

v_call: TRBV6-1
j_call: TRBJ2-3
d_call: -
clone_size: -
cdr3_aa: CASKVTDTQYF
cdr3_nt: TGTGCCAGCAAAGTCACAGATACGCAGTATTTT

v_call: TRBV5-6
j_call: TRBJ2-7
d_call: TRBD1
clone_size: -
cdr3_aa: CASSSYPGTGTREQYF
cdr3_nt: TGTGCCAGCAGCTCTTACCCCGGGACAGGGACTCGGGAGCAGTACTTC

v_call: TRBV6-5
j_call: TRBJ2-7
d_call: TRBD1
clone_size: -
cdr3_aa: CASSRTGGLAEQYF
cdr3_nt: TGTGCCAGCAGTCGGACAGGGGGACTGGCCGAGCAGTACTTC

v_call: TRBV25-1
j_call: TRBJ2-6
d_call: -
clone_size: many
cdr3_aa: CASAGLPGANVLTF
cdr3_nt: TGTGCCAGCGCAGGGCTCCCTGGGGCCAACGTCCTGACTTTC

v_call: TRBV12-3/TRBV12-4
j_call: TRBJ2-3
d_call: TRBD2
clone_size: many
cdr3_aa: CASRGLAGHTDTQYF
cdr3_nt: TGTGCCAGTCGGGGGCTAGCGGGCCACACAGATACGCAGTATTTT

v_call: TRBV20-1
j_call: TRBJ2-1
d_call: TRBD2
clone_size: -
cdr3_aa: CSAPHPGGPTYNEQFF
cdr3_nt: TGCAGTGCCCCCCATCCGGGGGGGCCCACTTACAATGAGCAGTTCTTC

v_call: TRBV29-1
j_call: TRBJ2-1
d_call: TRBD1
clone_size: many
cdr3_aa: CSVDWEGQGRWEQFF
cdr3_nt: TGCAGCGTTGATTGGGAAGGACAGGGACGATGGGAGCAGTTCTTC

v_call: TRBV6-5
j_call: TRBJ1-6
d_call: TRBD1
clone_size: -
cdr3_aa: CASSYRWTGGLLYNSPLHF
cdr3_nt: TGTGCCAGCAGTTACCGGTGGACAGGGGGCCTATTGTATAATTCACCCCTCCACTTT

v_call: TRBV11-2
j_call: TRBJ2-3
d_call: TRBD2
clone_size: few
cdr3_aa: CASRARGGGADTQYF
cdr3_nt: TGTGCCAGCAGGGCTCGGGGGGGCGGGGCAGATACGCAGTATTTT

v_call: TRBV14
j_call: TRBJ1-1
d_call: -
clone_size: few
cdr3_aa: CASRNSGVGEAFF
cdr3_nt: TGTGCCAGTCGTAACTCTGGAGTCGGTGAAGCTTTCTTT

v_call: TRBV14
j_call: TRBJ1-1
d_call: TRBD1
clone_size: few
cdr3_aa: CASSRKALAGQVWGNTEAFF
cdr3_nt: TGTGCCAGCAGCCGCAAAGCCTTAGCCGGACAGGTCTGGGGGAACACTGAAGCTTTCTTT

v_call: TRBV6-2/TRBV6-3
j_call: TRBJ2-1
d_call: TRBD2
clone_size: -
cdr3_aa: CASRSSGSGYNEQFF
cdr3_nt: TGTGCCAGCAGATCTAGCGGGAGTGGGTACAATGAGCAGTTCTTC

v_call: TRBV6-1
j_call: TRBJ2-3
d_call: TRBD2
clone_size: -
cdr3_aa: CASSDGGGSTDTQYF
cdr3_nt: TGTGCCAGCAGTGATGGCGGGGGGTCCACAGATACGCAGTATTTT

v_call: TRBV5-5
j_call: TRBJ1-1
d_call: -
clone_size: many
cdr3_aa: CASSLGLGVTEAFF
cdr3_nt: TGTGCCAGCAGCTTGGGACTGGGCGTCACTGAAGCTTTCTTT

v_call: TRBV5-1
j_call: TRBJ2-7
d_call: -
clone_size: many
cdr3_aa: CASRLGPTENEQYF
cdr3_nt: TGCGCCAGCCGCCTAGGCCCGACAGAGAATGAGCAGTACTTC

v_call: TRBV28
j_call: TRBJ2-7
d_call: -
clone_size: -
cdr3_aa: CAARGRAYEQYF
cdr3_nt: TGTGCCGCCCGAGGGCGTGCCTACGAGCAGTACTTC

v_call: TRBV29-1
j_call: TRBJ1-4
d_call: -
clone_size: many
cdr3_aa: CSVVRQLGEKLFF
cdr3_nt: TGCAGCGTTGTACGGCAGCTAGGGGAAAAACTGTTTTTT